This entry concerns a single T cell receptor (beta chain). This sample is part of a study of blood T cell repertoires in COVID-19. In the study overall: Acute and convalescent COVID-19 samples came from the United States, Italy and Spain. Nucleic acid was either cDNA or gDNA, and it came from T cells, B-cell-depleted T cells, or PBMCs.

CDR1 is WNHNN and CDR2 is SYGVQD in the germline V gene (reference sequence). This CDR3 spans 12 amino acids. Trimming took 6 bases from V and 3 from J, leaving 7 bases between them. Study processing details: Reference gene primers were amplified, and this amplification served to estimate nucleated cell counts. Sequenced by immunoSEQ multiplex PCR; TCRdb stores in-frame clones only, minus some. From that table come the V and J calls and clone size; the DNA was used to work out D and trimming. The table lists 180,000 or so clones, roughly 87% of them singletons. The study recruited people aged 18 to 89 years across around 23 US areas.

This TCR came from a middle-aged man who had recovered from COVID-19. The specimen sequenced was PBMCs or T cells enriched from blood (not recorded which). This chain links TRBV10-1 with TRBJ2-3; D ambiguous. DNA for the CDR3: TGCGCCAGCAGCCCCGGTACAGATACGCAGTATTTT. It codes for CASSPGTDTQYF.